The present TCR beta chain was sequenced within a study of identical twins. TCRdb processed the 5' RACE reads anew with MiXCR; each CDR3 protein has one entry. The profile shows under 300,000 distinct CDR3 sequences, around 6.5% of them singletons. V lost 2 bases and J lost 5; bases outside the gene matches: 7. The CDR3 consists of 15 residues. Germline CDR1 reads SGHVS; CDR2 reads FQNEAQ. Study-level results: Cord blood's abundant beta clonotypes had fewer insertions, unlike memory repertoires. The study based its conclusions on cross-sectional statistical analysis and did not follow the same donors. There was an excess of low generation probability in the out-of-frame alpha sequences that twins shared.

A word on this clonotype: Its antigen is as yet unknown.

These sequences were also reported in another study, on T cells expressing NK-cell markers. That work states: Dominant NKG2C+ clonotypes made up roughly 1.0-8% of CD8+ T cells in roughly six donors.

The rearrangement joins TRBV7-8 to TRBJ2-3; 7 nucleotides line up with TRBD2. This TCR was recovered from a woman aged 18-29 years in good health. The sample was CD8+ T cells sorted from blood. The CDR3 reads CASSLRRGGGDTQYF. CDR3 nucleotide sequence: TGTGCCAGCAGCTTACGCCGGGGCGGGGGAGATACGCAGTATTTT.